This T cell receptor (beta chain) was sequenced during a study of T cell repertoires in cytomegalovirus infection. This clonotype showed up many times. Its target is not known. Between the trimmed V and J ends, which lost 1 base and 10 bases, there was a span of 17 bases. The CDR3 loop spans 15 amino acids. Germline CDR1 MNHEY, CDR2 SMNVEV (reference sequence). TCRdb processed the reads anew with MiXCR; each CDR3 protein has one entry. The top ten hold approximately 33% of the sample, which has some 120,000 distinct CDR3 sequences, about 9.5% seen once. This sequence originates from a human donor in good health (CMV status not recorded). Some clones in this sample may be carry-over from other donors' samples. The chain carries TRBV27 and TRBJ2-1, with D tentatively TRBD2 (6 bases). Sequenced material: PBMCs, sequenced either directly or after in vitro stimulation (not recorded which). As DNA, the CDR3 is TGTGCCAGCAGTTTATGGAGGGAGACTACGGAAGAGCAGTTCTTC. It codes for CASSLWRETTEEQFF.